Each of the 4 T cell receptor beta chains below was sequenced from the same sample in a study of blood T cell repertoires in COVID-19. Profiling relied on immunoSEQ multiplex PCR, and the TCRdb table lists in-frame clones only, not all of them. The sample has some 55,000 clones; around 87% are singletons. The sample comprised peripheral blood. The receptors stem from a man aged 55 to 70 with acute or convalescent COVID-19.

This chain joins TRBV28 and TRBJ2-7, with 8 positions matching TRBD2. CDR1 is MDHEN, CDR2 SYDVKM, per germline. Unmatched junction bases numbered 7, after V lost 9 bases and J lost 3 bases. CDR3 size: 13 residues. This chain's CDR3 is CASARGGLYEQYF. The CDR3, as DNA: TGTGCCAGTGCTCGGGGGGGCCTCTACGAGCAGTACTTC. The full variable domain, rest sourced from reference TRBV28 and TRBJ2-7, is DVKVTQSSRYLVKRTGEKVFLECVQDMDHENMFWYRQDPGLGLRLIYFSYDVKMKEKGDIPEGYSVSREKKERFSLILESASTNQTSMYLCASARGGLYEQYFGPGTRLTVT.

The rearrangement links TRBV6-2 or TRBV6-3 to TRBJ2-5, with 11 bases aligning to TRBD2. This CDR3 region has 19 residues. The V gene's germline CDR1 is MNHEY and CDR2 SVGEGT. Unmatched junction bases numbered 19, after V lost 5 bases and J lost 5 bases. CDR3 residues: CASSVSLAGGPKTRETQYF. For the CDR3, the DNA is TGTGCCAGCAGTGTAAGCCTAGCGGGGGGTCCGAAGACGAGGGAGACCCAGTACTTC.

The rearrangement joins TRBV5-4 to TRBJ1-2; no firm D call. The CDR3 contains 13 residues. The germline V gene encodes CDR1 SGHNT and CDR2 YYREEE (reference sequence). V lost 1 base and J 3 bases, leaving 7 bases between the germline ends. The CDR3 reads CASSLWSDYGYTF. CDR3 nucleotides: TGTGCCAGCAGCTTGTGGTCAGACTATGGCTACACCTTC.

A single count supports this clone. The rearrangement uses TRBV18 and TRBJ1-2; 7 nucleotides align to TRBD1. V lost 3 bases, J lost 7 bases, and 8 bases stayed unmatched. CDR1 and CDR2 from the germline V gene are KGHSH and LQKENI. This CDR3 is 14 amino acids long. The CDR3 sequence is CASSPRQGFSGYTF. The CDR3 DNA follows: TGTGCCAGCTCACCCCGACAGGGATTTAGTGGCTACACCTTC.